The following is a T cell receptor (beta chain) sequence with its context. V lost 5 bases and J 6 bases, leaving 14 bases between the germline ends. The CDR3 is made up of 13 amino acids. The germline V gene has CDR1 SGHRS and CDR2 YFSETQ. Recruitment covered fewer than 25 US areas and drew participants whose ages spanned roughly 18 to 90 years. Cohort 3 recovered donors had two negative PCRs, clearance, or symptom resolution. The data stem from a study of blood T cell repertoires in COVID-19. Study as a whole: Acute-phase and convalescent COVID-19 samples originated in the United States, Italy and Spain. T cells, B-cell-depleted T cells, or PBMCs supplied cDNA or gDNA.

The table came from immunoSEQ multiplex PCR; TCRdb's copy has only in-frame clones and leaves some out. The sample has around 200,000 clones; about 88% are singletons. V is TRBV5-1 and J is TRBJ1-2; D uncertain. The sequencing sample was made of PBMCs or T cells enriched from blood (not recorded which). The clonotype was recovered from a woman in her 30s who had recovered from COVID-19. The CDR3 reads CASSVFIEDGYTF. For the CDR3, the DNA is TGCGCCAGCAGTGTATTCATAGAGGATGGCTACACCTTC.